This is a list of T cell receptor beta chains from one sample in a study of blood T cells in healthy people across ages. TCRdb re-analysed the 5' RACE reads in MiXCR, keeping a single row per CDR3 protein. The data contain roughly 730,000 distinct CDR3 sequences, roughly three fifths of them singletons. Sequenced input: blood. These receptors came from a man aged 35 to 55 in good health. Both conserved end residues are part of each CDR3. The order of the fields is V gene, clone size, D gene, J gene, CDR3 DNA, CDR3 protein. The D gene is left open where the match is weak. Some rows mark clone size as missing; the rest say once, few, many or name a class of expanded clone.

v_gene: TRBV29-1
abundance: few
d_gene: .
j_gene: TRBJ2-7
CDR3nt: TGCAGCGTACCGGGCCTGGGCCTCGAGCAGTACTTC
CDR3aa: CSVPGLGLEQYF

v_gene: TRBV25-1
abundance: .
d_gene: .
j_gene: TRBJ1-2
CDR3nt: TGTGCCAGCACCCCAAACCCGGATTACTATGGCTACACCTTC
CDR3aa: CASTPNPDYYGYTF

v_gene: TRBV5-1
abundance: .
d_gene: TRBD1
j_gene: TRBJ2-6
CDR3nt: TGCGCCAGCAGCTCGACAGGGGGCCTTTCTGGGGCCAACGTCCTGACTTTC
CDR3aa: CASSSTGGLSGANVLTF

v_gene: TRBV3-1
abundance: .
d_gene: .
j_gene: TRBJ2-4
CDR3nt: TGTGCCAGCAGCCAAGATCGGGGGGCCAAAAACATTCAGTACTTC
CDR3aa: CASSQDRGAKNIQYF

v_gene: TRBV4-1
abundance: few
d_gene: TRBD1
j_gene: TRBJ1-2
CDR3nt: TGCGCCAGCACCATCGACCAGGGGGTTGGGGGCTACACCTTC
CDR3aa: CASTIDQGVGGYTF

v_gene: TRBV5-1
abundance: few
d_gene: TRBD1
j_gene: TRBJ2-3
CDR3nt: TGCGCCAGCAGCTCCCCCAGGGGACAGTTACCCACAGATACGCAGTATTTT
CDR3aa: CASSSPRGQLPTDTQYF

v_gene: TRBV11-3
abundance: .
d_gene: .
j_gene: TRBJ2-3
CDR3nt: TGTGCCAGCAGCTGGAAACCTAGCACAGATACGCAGTATTTT
CDR3aa: CASSWKPSTDTQYF

v_gene: TRBV18
abundance: .
d_gene: .
j_gene: TRBJ2-5
CDR3nt: TGTGCCAGCTCACCGGACCAGGGTGGGGAGACCCAGTACTTC
CDR3aa: CASSPDQGGETQYF

v_gene: TRBV7-2
abundance: many
d_gene: .
j_gene: TRBJ2-6
CDR3nt: TGTGCCAGCAGCCCGGACGGAAGCTCTGGGGCCAACGTCCTGACTTTC
CDR3aa: CASSPDGSSGANVLTF

v_gene: TRBV7-2
abundance: .
d_gene: .
j_gene: TRBJ1-2
CDR3nt: TGTGCCAGCAGCTTAGCGGGACCAGGAGGCTACACCTTC
CDR3aa: CASSLAGPGGYTF

v_gene: TRBV4-3
abundance: .
d_gene: .
j_gene: TRBJ2-3
CDR3nt: TGCGCCAGCAGCCAAGTTTGGGAGAGGGCAGATACGCAGTATTTT
CDR3aa: CASSQVWERADTQYF

v_gene: TRBV4-1
abundance: .
d_gene: TRBD1
j_gene: TRBJ1-5
CDR3nt: TGCGCCAGCAGCCAAGATCTAGGGGGCGCGAGTAATAAGGGCCGGCCCCAGCATTTT
CDR3aa: CASSQDLGGASNKGRPQHF

v_gene: TRBV7-9
abundance: .
d_gene: .
j_gene: TRBJ1-1
CDR3nt: TGTGCCAGCAGCAAAACGGGGCTTTACACTGAAGCTTTCTTT
CDR3aa: CASSKTGLYTEAFF

v_gene: TRBV7-6
abundance: few
d_gene: .
j_gene: TRBJ1-1
CDR3nt: TGTGCCAGCAGCCGAAACGCGGACATTCTCACTGAAGCTTTCTTT
CDR3aa: CASSRNADILTEAFF

v_gene: TRBV7-9
abundance: few
d_gene: .
j_gene: TRBJ2-5
CDR3nt: TGTGCCAGCAGCTTAAATTCAGGGACCAAGACCCAGTACTTC
CDR3aa: CASSLNSGTKTQYF

v_gene: TRBV3-1
abundance: .
d_gene: .
j_gene: TRBJ1-4
CDR3nt: TGTGCCAGCAGCCAAGCGGGGTTGAGGGAAAAACTGTTTTTT
CDR3aa: CASSQAGLREKLFF

v_gene: TRBV7-2
abundance: .
d_gene: TRBD1
j_gene: TRBJ2-5
CDR3nt: TGTGCCAGCAGCTCGGGGCAGAGACAGGGTGATGAGACCCAGTACTTC
CDR3aa: CASSSGQRQGDETQYF

v_gene: TRBV27
abundance: once
d_gene: .
j_gene: TRBJ1-4
CDR3nt: TGTGCCAGCAGTTTCCCCGGGAAAAATGAAAAACTGTTTTTT
CDR3aa: CASSFPGKNEKLFF

v_gene: TRBV29-1
abundance: once
d_gene: .
j_gene: TRBJ1-1
CDR3nt: TGCAGCGTTGAAGGAGGAGGGGACACTGAAGCTTTCTTT
CDR3aa: CSVEGGGDTEAFF

v_gene: TRBV7-8
abundance: .
d_gene: .
j_gene: TRBJ2-5
CDR3nt: TGTGCCAGCAGCTTCTTCCGGGACGGGGACGTAGAGACCCAGTACTTC
CDR3aa: CASSFFRDGDVETQYF

v_gene: TRBV6-1
abundance: .
d_gene: .
j_gene: TRBJ1-6
CDR3nt: TGTGCCAGCAGTGTGGACAGTAGCTCTTATAATTCACCCCTCCACTTT
CDR3aa: CASSVDSSSYNSPLHF

v_gene: TRBV20-1
abundance: .
d_gene: .
j_gene: TRBJ2-1
CDR3nt: TGCAGTGCTACCCACTACAATGAGCAGTTCTTC
CDR3aa: CSATHYNEQFF

v_gene: TRBV27
abundance: .
d_gene: TRBD2
j_gene: TRBJ2-4
CDR3nt: TGTGCCAGCAGTGGACCGGGACTAGCGGGGCATATTCAGTACTTC
CDR3aa: CASSGPGLAGHIQYF

v_gene: TRBV4-1
abundance: .
d_gene: TRBD1
j_gene: TRBJ1-1
CDR3nt: TGCGCCAGCAGCCAGGAACAGGGGTTAGTGGCTGAAGCTTTCTTT
CDR3aa: CASSQEQGLVAEAFF

v_gene: TRBV12-3/TRBV12-4
abundance: .
d_gene: TRBD1
j_gene: TRBJ1-4
CDR3nt: TGTGCCAGCAGTTTAGGGGCGGGACAGGGGGATGAAAAACTGTTTTTT
CDR3aa: CASSLGAGQGDEKLFF

v_gene: TRBV5-1
abundance: .
d_gene: .
j_gene: TRBJ2-5
CDR3nt: TGCGCCAGCAGCCCAAGGGACGGAGAGACCCAGTACTTC
CDR3aa: CASSPRDGETQYF

v_gene: TRBV28
abundance: .
d_gene: .
j_gene: TRBJ2-7
CDR3nt: TGTGCCAGCGACTCGGGGACCTACCCTTACGAGCAGTACTTC
CDR3aa: CASDSGTYPYEQYF

v_gene: TRBV20-1
abundance: .
d_gene: TRBD1
j_gene: TRBJ1-5
CDR3nt: TGCAGTGCCCAGGGGACAGCTACAATCAATCAGCCCCAGCATTTT
CDR3aa: CSAQGTATINQPQHF

v_gene: TRBV9
abundance: .
d_gene: .
j_gene: TRBJ1-1
CDR3nt: TGTGCCAGCAGCGTCACCCTAGACCCGAACACTGAAGCTTTCTTT
CDR3aa: CASSVTLDPNTEAFF

v_gene: TRBV11-3
abundance: .
d_gene: .
j_gene: TRBJ2-5
CDR3nt: TGTGCCAGCAGCTTGAGTTGGTACTTC
CDR3aa: CASSLSWYF

v_gene: TRBV6-5
abundance: .
d_gene: .
j_gene: TRBJ2-5
CDR3nt: TGTGCCAGCAGTTATTCTGTAGGGGGGTGGGAGACCCAGTACTTC
CDR3aa: CASSYSVGGWETQYF

v_gene: TRBV5-1
abundance: once
d_gene: .
j_gene: TRBJ2-7
CDR3nt: TGCGCCAGCAGCTTGGCCGACTTTATCGACATTACCTACGAGCAGTACTTC
CDR3aa: CASSLADFIDITYEQYF

v_gene: TRBV2
abundance: .
d_gene: .
j_gene: TRBJ1-2
CDR3nt: TGTGCCAGCAGTGATCGGGGGGAGAGCTATGGCTACACCTTC
CDR3aa: CASSDRGESYGYTF

v_gene: TRBV5-6
abundance: few
d_gene: .
j_gene: TRBJ1-1
CDR3nt: TGTGCCAGCAGCCCCCAGGGCAGGAACACTGAAGCTTTCTTT
CDR3aa: CASSPQGRNTEAFF

v_gene: TRBV3-1
abundance: .
d_gene: .
j_gene: TRBJ2-5
CDR3nt: TGTGCCAGCAGCCAAGTAATAGGGGTAGGAGGGGAGACCCAGTACTTC
CDR3aa: CASSQVIGVGGETQYF

v_gene: TRBV10-3
abundance: .
d_gene: .
j_gene: TRBJ1-1
CDR3nt: TGTGCCATCAGTGAAGGGACCGGCACTGAAGCTTTCTTT
CDR3aa: CAISEGTGTEAFF

v_gene: TRBV6-1
abundance: few
d_gene: .
j_gene: TRBJ2-5
CDR3nt: TGTGCCAGCAGGGCAATTGGAGGGGCGGAGGAGACCCAGTACTTC
CDR3aa: CASRAIGGAEETQYF

v_gene: TRBV12-3/TRBV12-4
abundance: .
d_gene: .
j_gene: TRBJ2-3
CDR3nt: TGTGCCAGCAGCAAAGGGGCCGTTACGCAGTATTTT
CDR3aa: CASSKGAVTQYF

v_gene: TRBV6-5
abundance: .
d_gene: TRBD1
j_gene: TRBJ1-1
CDR3nt: TGTGCCAGCAGTTACTCGTTCGGGACAGGGTCGAACACTGAAGCTTTCTTT
CDR3aa: CASSYSFGTGSNTEAFF

v_gene: TRBV20-1
abundance: few
d_gene: TRBD1
j_gene: TRBJ1-2
CDR3nt: TGCAGTGCTAGTAGGGACAGGGATTACGGCTACACCTTC
CDR3aa: CSASRDRDYGYTF

v_gene: TRBV7-2
abundance: .
d_gene: TRBD2
j_gene: TRBJ2-1
CDR3nt: TGTGCCAGCAGCTTAGTGAGCGGGGGCGTCTCCAATGAGCAGTTCTTC
CDR3aa: CASSLVSGGVSNEQFF

v_gene: TRBV20-1
abundance: .
d_gene: TRBD2
j_gene: TRBJ2-1
CDR3nt: TGCAGTGCTCTTCCCCCTAGCGGGAGGTTCAATGAGCAGTTCTTC
CDR3aa: CSALPPSGRFNEQFF

v_gene: TRBV7-2
abundance: .
d_gene: TRBD1
j_gene: TRBJ1-2
CDR3nt: TGTGCCAGCAGCTTAGAAACGGGACAGAGTCACTATGGCTACACCTTC
CDR3aa: CASSLETGQSHYGYTF

v_gene: TRBV5-1
abundance: few
d_gene: .
j_gene: TRBJ2-5
CDR3nt: TGCGCCAGCAGCGGCAGGGGGGAAGAGACCCAGTACTTC
CDR3aa: CASSGRGEETQYF

v_gene: TRBV7-9
abundance: once
d_gene: .
j_gene: TRBJ1-1
CDR3nt: TGTGCCAGCTCGTCGGGCGGGAATCTGAATGAAGCTTTCTTT
CDR3aa: CASSSGGNLNEAFF

v_gene: TRBV29-1
abundance: few
d_gene: .
j_gene: TRBJ2-1
CDR3nt: TGCAGCGTTGAAATCGGGAATGAGCAGTTCTTC
CDR3aa: CSVEIGNEQFF

v_gene: TRBV6-1
abundance: .
d_gene: TRBD1
j_gene: TRBJ2-7
CDR3nt: TGTGCCAGCACGAAACCGGGACAGGTTTCCTACGAGCAGTACTTC
CDR3aa: CASTKPGQVSYEQYF

v_gene: TRBV14
abundance: .
d_gene: .
j_gene: TRBJ2-1
CDR3nt: TGTGCCAGCAGCCAAGATTCCGGGTTTAGTGAGCAGTTCTTC
CDR3aa: CASSQDSGFSEQFF